The clone carrying this TCR beta chain was observed a single time. Its antigen is unidentified. This sample was included in a study of memory CD4+ T cells and cytomegalovirus serostatus. Whole-study results and caveats: Each of 67 CMV-associated TCRbeta sequences occurred in one to five individuals.

The sort gate was single viable CD3+CD4+CD8-CD45RO+ cells for memory CD4+ T cells. Study processing details: After removing out-of-frame reads, around 2 million distinct TCRbeta sequences remained. Sequencing was performed with immunoSEQ multiplex PCR; in TCRdb, only in-frame clones are kept and a portion is missing. The DNA was the basis for D and trimming; V, J and clone size are from that table. The profile covers approximately 44,000 clones, with less than 85% appearing a single time and 1.5% to 2% taken by the ten largest. The V gene's germline CDR1 is SNHLY and CDR2 FYNNEI. V shed 0 bases and J shed 6 bases, with 9 bases lying between them. The CDR3 runs to 14 residues.

The V call is TRBV2, the J call TRBJ1-5; unclear D gene. Sequencing used memory CD4+ T cells from blood. The receptor was derived from an adult in good health and CMV-seronegative. CDR3: CASSEAPRGQPQHF. As DNA, the CDR3 is TGTGCCAGCAGTGAAGCTCCCCGGGGTCAGCCCCAGCATTTT.